The 24 T cell receptor beta chains below all came from one sample that was sequenced in a study of CD8 T cells in ankylosing spondylitis. Study-wide points: A motif in TCR beta, a set of eight highly homologous variants, appeared characteristic of ankylosing spondylitis blood.

TCRdb re-derived calls from the 5' RACE reads in MiXCR, one entry per CDR3 protein. This sample has 650,000 to 800,000 distinct CDR3 sequences, with 15% to 20% found just once. No antigen has been identified for these receptors. Sample: blood, either unsorted or a sorted T cell fraction (not recorded which). The receptors here all came from a male donor with ankylosing spondylitis.

This clonotype has at least ten counts. This sequence joins TRBV5-1 and TRBJ2-5, with no clear D. This CDR3 contains 15 residues. V lost 0 bases and J lost 5, with 14 bases in between. CDR1 is SGHRS, CDR2 YFSETQ, per germline. The CDR3 nucleotides are TGCGCCAGCAGCTTGGTTGCCGGCACGGAGGAGACCCAGTACTTC. Protein sequence: CASSLVAGTEETQYF.

This chain connects TRBV6-1 to TRBJ1-4; no reliable D call. Per germline, CDR1 MNHNS and CDR2 SASEGT. The CDR3 sequence is 14 residues long. V lost 6 bases and J 4 bases, leaving 12 bases between the germline ends. CDR3 sequence: CASRNWADNEKLFF. The CDR3 nucleotides read TGTGCCAGCAGGAACTGGGCAGATAATGAAAAACTGTTTTTT.

As regards this clonotype: Germline is not matched at one junction end, which may reflect a read error. This chain uses TRBV5-1 with TRBJ2-7; D is possibly TRBD2 (5 bases). This CDR3 region has 15 residues. Looked up from germline, CDR1 is SGHRS and CDR2 is YFSETQ. This CDR3 is CASSYGPEDPYEEYF. In DNA form, the CDR3 reads TGCGCCAGCAGCTACGGACCGGAGGACCCCTACGAGGAGTACTTC.

This chain uses TRBV20-1 with TRBJ2-7; D may match TRBD1 or TRBD2 (5 bases each). Germline V lookup: CDR1 DFQATT, CDR2 SNEGSKA (reference sequence). The V end lost 3 bases, the J end lost 5 bases, and 17 bases lay between the germline ends. The CDR3 totals 14 residues. In DNA form, the CDR3 reads TGCAGTGCTAGCCGGCGGGCAGGGCGGAACGAGCAGTACTTC. Protein: CSASRRAGRNEQYF.

The genes are TRBV29-1 and TRBJ2-5; no reliable D call. The CDR3 spans 13 residues. CDR1 and CDR2 (germline): SQVTM, ANQGSEA. Trimming removed 3 bases from V and 5 bases from J, with 13 bases in between. In DNA, the CDR3 is TGCAGCGTTGAGGGCAGTTCCAGCGAGACCCAGTACTTC. This gives the protein CSVEGSSSETQYF.

This clonotype was observed a handful of times. This chain connects TRBV6-5 to TRBJ2-7; D remains ambiguous. Germline CDR1 MNHEY, CDR2 SVGAGI. Trimming stripped 4 bases from V and 6 bases from J, with 13 bases between. The CDR3 totals 13 residues. The CDR3 protein is CASSSPGRAEQYF. The CDR3 DNA sequence: TGTGCCAGCAGTTCCCCCGGTCGGGCCGAGCAGTACTTC.

This clonotype was observed a handful of times. This chain connects TRBV20-1 to TRBJ2-7; 8 bases are shared with TRBD2. Germline values: CDR1 DFQATT, CDR2 SNEGSKA (reference sequence). This CDR3 is built from 15 residues. Trimming removed 3 bases from V and 2 bases from J; junction bases left unmatched: 9. Here the CDR3 reads CSASRGLVSTYEQYF. In nucleotides, the CDR3 is TGCAGTGCTAGTCGGGGACTAGTATCCACCTACGAGCAGTACTTC.

This clonotype was seen repeatedly, ten times or more. J is TRBJ2-3 and V is TRBV3-1; D remains ambiguous. The length of the CDR3 is 12 residues. V was cut by 4 bases and J by 10 bases, with 12 bases left in between. Germline CDR1 is LGHDT and CDR2 is YNNKEL (reference sequence). DNA for the CDR3: TGTGCCAGCAGCCTCGGTCACTATGCGCAGTATTTT. As protein: CASSLGHYAQYF.

This chain links TRBV4-1 with TRBJ2-3; possibly TRBD1 or TRBD2 for D (5 bases each). V gave up 1 base and J gave up 1 base, with 15 bases separating them. The CDR3 has 17 amino acids. Germline V gene lookup returns CDR1 MGHRA and CDR2 YSYEKL. DNA for the CDR3: TGCGCCAGCAGCCAAGTAGGGGTACTAGGAGGCACAGATACGCAGTATTTT. Amino acids: CASSQVGVLGGTDTQYF.

This clonotype has only a few counts. J is TRBJ2-3 and V is TRBV3-1; D unclear. Germline V lookup: CDR1 LGHDT, CDR2 YNNKEL (reference sequence). CDR3 length equals 11 residues. Deletions cut 5 bases from V and 7 bases from J, with 7 bases between. CDR3 loop: CASSSSYTQYF. The CDR3 DNA reads TGTGCCAGCAGCTCTTCCTATACGCAGTATTTT.

The chain couples TRBV5-1 to TRBJ1-1; maybe TRBD1 (6 bases). CDR3 size: 15 residues. Looked up from germline, CDR1 is SGHRS and CDR2 is YFSETQ. V shed 0 bases and J shed 6 bases, with 15 bases lying between them. This CDR3 is CASSLVRGARAEAFF. The CDR3 DNA is TGCGCCAGCAGCTTGGTTCGGGGGGCGCGGGCTGAAGCTTTCTTT.

The CDR3 reads CASSYQREAINTGELFF. CDR3 bases: TGTGCCAGCAGCTATCAGCGGGAGGCTATTAACACCGGGGAGCTGTTTTTT. The J gene is TRBJ2-2, the V gene TRBV13; the match to TRBD2 covers 9 bases. CDR3 length equals 17 residues. V lost 4 bases, J lost 2 bases, and 8 bases stayed unmatched. Germline CDR1 is PRHDT and CDR2 is FYEKMQ (reference sequence).

About this clonotype itself: This sequence may be a read error, since a much larger clone differs from it by one base. The CDR3 nucleotides are TGTGCCAGCAGTTTAGAGGAGGGGGCAAATTACGAGCAGTTCTTC. Amino acid sequence: CASSLEEGANYEQFF. The V and J genes are TRBV12-3 or TRBV12-4 and TRBJ2-7, with D maybe TRBD1 (7 bases). The J call may not be correct, given that the DNA end is closer to TRBJ2-1. This CDR3 contains 15 residues.

The chain couples TRBV6-2 or TRBV6-3 to TRBJ2-7; D is perhaps TRBD2 (5 bases). The CDR3 consists of 14 residues. Deletions cut 7 bases from V and 3 bases from J, with 16 bases between. CDR1 MNHEY and CDR2 SVGEGT come from the germline V gene. CDR3 bases: TGTGCCAGCACCCGAGGGTCCTCTTACTACGAGCAGTACTTC. Protein product: CASTRGSSYYEQYF.

The chain links TRBV4-1 to TRBJ2-7; D is unclear. The CDR3 contains 15 residues. Germline CDR1 reads MGHRA; CDR2 reads YSYEKL. Deletions cut 0 bases from V and 1 base from J, with 10 bases between. Written as DNA, the CDR3 is TGCGCCAGCAGCCAAGACTGGCACGGGTCCTACGAGCAGTACTTC. Translating it yields CASSQDWHGSYEQYF.

This clonotype was recorded a few times. V is TRBV18 and J is TRBJ1-5; TRBD1 agrees at 7 bases. CDR1 and CDR2 from the germline V gene are KGHSH and LQKENI. The CDR3 is 17 residues long. J gave up 13 bases and V 6 bases, and 24 bases lay outside the gene matches. The CDR3 is CASSPQGGGPHIKPQHF. CDR3 nucleotide sequence: TGTGCCAGCTCGCCTCAGGGGGGGGGCCCCCACATTAAACCGCAGCATTTT.

Only a few counts were recorded for this clonotype. The rearrangement uses TRBV15 and TRBJ2-5; perhaps TRBD2 as D (5 bases). This CDR3 has 15 amino acids. Trimming removed 5 bases at V and 5 bases at J, with 18 bases between. Germline CDR1 reads LNHNV; CDR2 reads YYDKDF (reference sequence). CDR3 in amino acids: CATSEGGRNTETQYF. CDR3 nucleotide sequence: TGTGCCACCAGCGAGGGCGGTAGAAATACGGAGACCCAGTACTTC. The full variable domain, with the rest looked up from reference TRBV15 and TRBJ2-5, is DAMVIQNPRYQVTQFGKPVTLSCSQTLNHNVMYWYQQKSSQAPKLLFHYYDKDFNNEADTPDNFQSRRPNTSFCFLDIRSPGLGDTAMYLCATSEGGRNTETQYFGPGTRLLVL.

V gene TRBV5-6 combines with J gene TRBJ2-2; tentatively, D is TRBD1 (6 bases). Trimming removed 0 bases from V and 0 bases from J, with 12 bases in between. The CDR3 is 17 residues long. Germline CDR1 SGHDT, CDR2 YYEEEE. As DNA, the CDR3 is TGTGCCAGCAGCTTGGGTGGGACATACGCGAACACCGGGGAGCTGTTTTTT. Translated: CASSLGGTYANTGELFF.

V gene TRBV12-3 or TRBV12-4 combines with J gene TRBJ1-5; 7 positions match TRBD1. The CDR3 totals 14 residues. Trimming at V came to 6 bases and at J to 0 bases, leaving 2 bases not matched to a gene. CDR3 amino acids: CASRDRYSNQPQHF. CDR3 nucleotides: TGTGCCAGCAGGGACAGGTATAGCAATCAGCCCCAGCATTTT.

The chain recombines TRBV4-1 with TRBJ2-1; 14 positions agree with TRBD2. The CDR3 is 19 residues long. Germline CDR1 reads MGHRA; CDR2 reads YSYEKL. Unmatched junction bases numbered 5, after V lost 1 base and J lost 0 bases. The CDR3 here is CASSQGLAGGSSSYNEQFF. CDR3 DNA sequence: TGCGCCAGCAGCCAAGGACTAGCGGGAGGGTCTAGCTCCTACAATGAGCAGTTCTTC.

The rearrangement uses TRBV4-2 and TRBJ1-1; D perhaps matches TRBD1 (5 bases). The CDR3 extends over 17 amino acids. CDR1 is LGHNA, CDR2 YNFKEQ, per germline. Trimming removed 6 bases at V and 1 base at J, with 21 bases between. The CDR3 region has the DNA TGTGCCAGCAGTCTAGCAAACAGTGCAGGGACGAACACTGAAGCTTTCTTT. This translates into CASSLANSAGTNTEAFF.

The chain is built from TRBV29-1 and TRBJ2-1, with 13 bases fitting TRBD2. The CDR3 contains 16 residues. CDR1 is SQVTM and CDR2 is ANQGSEA in the germline V gene. The ends lost 7 bases at V and 9 bases at J; junction bases unmatched: 15. The CDR3 nucleotides are TGCAGCGCCGTGACTAGCGGGAGGAGGAGTTTCGGTGAGCAGTTCTTC. It translates to CSAVTSGRRSFGEQFF.

This clonotype was found a few times. The V call is TRBV11-3, the J call TRBJ1-4; TRBD1 might be the D (5 bases). The CDR3 length is 16 residues. V lost 5 bases and J 0 bases, leaving 13 bases between the germline ends. Per germline, CDR1 SGHNT and CDR2 YENEEA. CDR3 sequence reads: CASSPRDATTNEKLFF. Written as DNA, the CDR3 is TGTGCCAGCAGCCCCCGGGACGCAACAACTAATGAAAAACTGTTTTTT.

This clonotype turned up a few times. J is TRBJ2-3 and V is TRBV7-6; D possibly corresponds to TRBD2 (6 bases). Germline-derived CDR1 and CDR2 are SGHVS and FNYEAQ. The CDR3 consists of 17 residues. The germline V and J ends were trimmed by 4 bases and 4 bases, with 21 bases remaining between them. CDR3 amino acids: CASSWDSGTPRPDTQYF. The CDR3 nucleotides are TGTGCCAGCAGCTGGGACTCCGGGACCCCAAGGCCAGATACGCAGTATTTT.